The T cell receptor (beta chain) described here comes from a study of blood T cell repertoires in COVID-19. On the study more broadly: Sites across the United States, Italy and Spain contributed samples from acute and convalescent COVID-19.

The repertoire was sequenced with immunoSEQ multiplex PCR; TCRdb's copy has only in-frame clones and lacks some. The sample has 150,000 to 200,000 clones; roughly 83% are singletons. The sample was peripheral blood. The sequence derives from a man aged 18 to 29 with active or convalescent COVID-19.

CDR3 loop: CASSFSTSTGELFF. CDR3 bases: TGTGCCAGCAGCTTCAGTACAAGCACCGGGGAGCTGTTTTTT. V and J are TRBV11-1 and TRBJ2-2; the D is unclear. The CDR3 extends over 14 amino acids. Trimming pared 3 bases from V and 4 bases from J, leaving 9 bases between. Germline-derived CDR1 and CDR2 are SGHAT and FQDESV (reference sequence).